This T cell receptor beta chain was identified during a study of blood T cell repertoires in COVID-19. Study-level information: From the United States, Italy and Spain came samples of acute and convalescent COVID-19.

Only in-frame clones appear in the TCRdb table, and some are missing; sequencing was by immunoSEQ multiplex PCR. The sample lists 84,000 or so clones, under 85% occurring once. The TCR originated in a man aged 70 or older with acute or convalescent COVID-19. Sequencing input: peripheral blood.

The CDR3 DNA sequence: TGTGCCAGCAGTGACGTTGGGCAGGGCGGGGAGCTGTTTTTT. Residues: CASSDVGQGGELFF. V usage is TRBV2 and J usage is TRBJ2-2; D is possibly TRBD1 (5 bases). Trimming stripped 3 bases from V and 7 bases from J, with 12 bases between. The germline CDR1 and CDR2 sequences are SNHLY and FYNNEI. There are 14 residues in the CDR3.